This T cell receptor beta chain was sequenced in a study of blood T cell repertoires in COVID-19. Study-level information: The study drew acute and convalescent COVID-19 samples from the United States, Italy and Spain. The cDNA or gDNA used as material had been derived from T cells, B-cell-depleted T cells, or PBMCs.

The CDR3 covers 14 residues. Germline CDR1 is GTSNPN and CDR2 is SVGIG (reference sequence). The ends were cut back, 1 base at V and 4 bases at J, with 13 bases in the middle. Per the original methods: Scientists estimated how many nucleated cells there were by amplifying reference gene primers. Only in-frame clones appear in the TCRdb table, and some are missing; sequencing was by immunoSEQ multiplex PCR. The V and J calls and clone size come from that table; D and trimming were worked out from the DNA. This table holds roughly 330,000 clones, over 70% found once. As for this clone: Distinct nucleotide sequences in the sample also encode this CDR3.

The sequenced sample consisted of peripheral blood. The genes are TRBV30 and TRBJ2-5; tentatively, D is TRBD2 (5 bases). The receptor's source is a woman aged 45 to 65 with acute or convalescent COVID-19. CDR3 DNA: TGTGCCTGGAGTGAAGGTCTAGCTGGAGAGACCCAGTACTTC. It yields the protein CAWSEGLAGETQYF.